Below are 21 T cell receptor beta chains sequenced from a single sample in a study of CD8 T cells in ankylosing spondylitis. TCRdb re-called the 5' RACE reads through MiXCR, storing one row per CDR3 protein. The sample yields approximately 100,000 distinct CDR3 sequences, roughly 8% seen once. Input material: blood, either unsorted or a sorted T cell fraction (not recorded which). Source of these receptors: a male donor with ankylosing spondylitis or in good health (not recorded which).

In its sample, this clonotype was seen many times. CDR3 in DNA: TGTGCCAGCAGTTACCGTCGAGGACTGGGATTCACAGATACGCAGTATTTT. Protein sequence: CASSYRRGLGFTDTQYF. V is TRBV6-2 or TRBV6-3 and J is TRBJ2-3; tentatively, D is TRBD2 (5 bases). Per the germline V gene, CDR1 is MNHEY and CDR2 is SVGEGT. The CDR3 has 17 residues. V dropped 2 bases and J dropped 2 bases, with 17 bases sitting between them.

The chain has TRBV7-3 and TRBJ2-7, with D possibly being TRBD2 (6 bases). Germline V CDR1 and CDR2: SGHTA, FQGTGA. The ends were cut back, 0 bases at V and 4 bases at J, with 13 bases in the middle. The CDR3 runs to 15 residues. CDR3 in DNA: TGTGCCAGCAGCTTAACAGGCCTGGGGGGTTACGAGCAGTACTTC. Its protein product is CASSLTGLGGYEQYF.

This clonotype was found many times. The chain recombines TRBV20-1 with TRBJ1-1; TRBD1 might be the D (6 bases). This CDR3 has 14 residues. CDR1 is DFQATT and CDR2 is SNEGSKA in the germline V gene (reference sequence). Trimming shortened V by 8 bases and J by 0 bases, and 16 bases separated the two germline ends. The CDR3 DNA reads TGCAGTCCCTACAAGGGGGGGTTGAACACTGAAGCTTTCTTT. Encoded protein: CSPYKGGLNTEAFF.

Worth noting for this clonotype: Given a much more abundant clone one base away, this may be a read error. The V and J genes are TRBV4-3 and TRBJ2-7; 8 bases are a match to TRBD1. The germline V gene has CDR1 LGHNA and CDR2 YSLEER. This CDR3 is built from 17 residues. CDR3 sequence: CASSQELYVRGQAEQHF. CDR3 DNA sequence: TGCGCCAGCAGCCAAGAGCTGTATGTCAGGGGGCAAGCCGAGCAGCACTTC.

The CDR3 region is CTISFHDFPSWSSYNEQFF. In nucleotides, the CDR3 is TGTACCATCAGTTTCCACGATTTCCCTAGCTGGAGCTCCTACAATGAGCAGTTCTTC. V usage is TRBV2 and J usage is TRBJ2-1; TRBD2 is a possible D gene (5 bases). Germline V gene sequence: CDR1 SNHLY, CDR2 FYNNEI. The CDR3 has 19 residues.

Regarding this clonotype: A much larger clone lies one base from this, so it may be a read error. DNA of the CDR3: TGTACCAGCAGTTCAACGGGACAACCCACAGATACGCAGTATTTT. Amino acid sequence: CTSSSTGQPTDTQYF. The chain uses TRBV14 and TRBJ2-3; maybe TRBD1 (6 bases). CDR3 length equals 15 residues. Germline loops: CDR1 SGHDN, CDR2 FVKESK.

Many counts were recorded for this clonotype. V and J are TRBV7-2 and TRBJ1-6, with D maybe TRBD1 (6 bases). This CDR3 comprises 17 residues. The germline V and J ends were trimmed by 2 bases and 10 bases, with 21 bases remaining between them. Germline CDR1 SGHTA, CDR2 FQGNSA. The CDR3 sequence: CASSLQGQLVFRSPLHF. CDR3 nucleotide sequence: TGTGCCAGCAGCTTACAAGGACAGCTAGTTTTTCGATCACCCCTCCACTTT.

This clonotype has a count of ten or more. The V call is TRBV12-3 or TRBV12-4, the J call TRBJ2-1; D gene unclear. The CDR3 totals 14 residues. V was shortened by 2 bases and J by 9 bases, with 14 bases between the two germline ends. In DNA form, the CDR3 reads TGTGCCAGCAGTTTACCGGAGCAGCAACGTGAGCAGTTCTTC. Protein: CASSLPEQQREQFF.

This clonotype came up many times. The chain has TRBV6-1 and TRBJ1-5; no clear D. V was pared by 2 bases and J by 4 bases, with 6 bases between. From germline, CDR1 is MNHNS and CDR2 SASEGT. The CDR3 extends over 13 amino acids. CDR3 sequence (DNA): TGTGCCAGCAGTGAAAGCGGGAATCAGCCCCAGCATTTT. Amino acids: CASSESGNQPQHF.

This clonotype appeared many times. The J gene is TRBJ2-1, the V gene TRBV7-9; D may correspond to TRBD1 or TRBD2 (5 bases each). The CDR3 sequence is 13 residues long. Germline CDR1 and CDR2: SEHNR and FQNEAQ (reference sequence). Trimming stripped 5 bases from V and 10 bases from J, with 15 bases between. DNA of the CDR3: TGTGCCAGCAGCCGAGACATCAGGGACGAGCAGTTCTTC. Protein: CASSRDIRDEQFF.

Many counts were recorded for this clonotype. J is TRBJ2-5 and V is TRBV7-2; the D gene is possibly TRBD1 (6 bases). Germline V CDR1 and CDR2: SGHTA, FQGNSA. V was clipped by 3 bases and J by 5 bases, with 13 bases between them. The CDR3 is made up of 14 amino acids. CDR3 DNA sequence: TGTGCCAGCAGCTTCCCAGGGGCGTCGGAGACCCAGTACTTC. It yields the protein CASSFPGASETQYF. Drawing the rest from reference TRBV7-2 and TRBJ2-5, the complete variable domain is GAGVSQSPSNKVTEKGKDVELRCDPISGHTALYWYRQSLGQGLEFLIYFQGNSAPDKSGLPSDRFSAERTGGSVSTLTIQRTQQEDSAVYLCASSFPGASETQYFGPGTRLLVL.

This clonotype occurred many times. The rearrangement joins TRBV2 to TRBJ2-2, with D unclear. CDR1 and CDR2 from the germline V gene are SNHLY and FYNNEI. The CDR3 extends over 14 amino acids. V dropped 8 bases and J dropped 0 bases, with 10 bases sitting between them. This chain's CDR3 is CASLDRSNTGELFF. DNA for the CDR3: TGTGCCAGCCTGGACCGTTCGAACACCGGGGAGCTGTTTTTT.

This clonotype showed up many times. The V gene is TRBV27, the J gene TRBJ2-7; maybe TRBD1 (5 bases). Trimming left V 3 bases short and J 0 bases short, with 12 bases between. CDR3 length equals 15 residues. Per the germline V gene, CDR1 is MNHEY and CDR2 is SMNVEV (reference sequence). CDR3 sequence (DNA): TGTGCCAGCAGTTTGTGGGGCGCGAGCTCCTACGAGCAGTACTTC. This gives the protein CASSLWGASSYEQYF.

This clonotype was observed many times. The chain is built from TRBV2 and TRBJ2-1, with TRBD2 as a possible D gene (5 bases). The CDR3 loop spans 10 amino acids. CDR1 SNHLY and CDR2 FYNNEI come from the germline V gene. The V gene lost 5 bases and the J gene lost 15 bases, with 11 bases spanning the gap. The CDR3 DNA reads as TGTGCCAGCAGTCGGGAAGAGGGGTTCTTC. This codes for CASSREEGFF.

This clonotype came up many times. The chain has TRBV9 and TRBJ2-6; D is possibly TRBD1 (7 bases). V was pared by 4 bases and J by 2 bases, with 16 bases between. Germline values: CDR1 SGDLS, CDR2 YYNGEE. The CDR3 has 17 amino acids. CDR3 sequence (DNA): TGTGCCAGCAGCCCTGGGGCAGGGGGGACTGGGGCCAACGTCCTGACTTTC. Translation gives CASSPGAGGTGANVLTF.

This clonotype showed up many times. The V gene is TRBV10-3, the J gene TRBJ2-6, with D possibly matching TRBD2 (5 bases). This CDR3 is 16 amino acids long. V lost 4 bases, J lost 2 bases, and 12 bases lay in between. CDR1 is ENHRY, CDR2 SYGVKD, per germline. In DNA form, the CDR3 reads TGTGCCATCAGTGTGCGGGTGGGCACTGGGGCCAACGTCCTGACTTTC. Translating it yields CAISVRVGTGANVLTF.

Many counts were recorded for this clonotype. V gene TRBV9 combines with J gene TRBJ1-6; D ambiguous. CDR3 length: 14 amino acids. Per germline, CDR1 SGDLS and CDR2 YYNGEE. With 0 bases removed from V and 7 bases from J, the gap between germline ends came to 8 bases. The CDR3 region is CASSVAAKNSPLHF. The CDR3, as DNA: TGTGCCAGCAGCGTAGCGGCAAAAAATTCACCCCTCCACTTT. Drawing the rest from reference TRBV9 and TRBJ1-6, the complete variable domain is DSGVTQTPKHLITATGQRVTLRCSPRSGDLSVYWYQQSLDQGLQFLIQYYNGEERAKGNILERFSAQQFPDLHSELNLSSLELGDSALYFCASSVAAKNSPLHFGNGTRLTVT.

This clonotype was counted many times. The chain employs TRBV5-4 and TRBJ2-5; TRBD1 agrees at 8 bases. Germline loops: CDR1 SGHNT, CDR2 YYREEE (reference sequence). This CDR3 contains 16 residues. After removal of 1 base from V and 5 bases from J, the junction contained 10 bases not matched to a gene. The CDR3 loop is CASSLPLAGGKETQYF. Here the CDR3 DNA reads TGTGCCAGCAGCTTGCCGTTGGCAGGGGGCAAGGAGACCCAGTACTTC.

With respect to this clonotype: A clone one base away is much larger, so this may be a read error. The chain has TRBV20-1 and TRBJ2-7; D is possibly TRBD2 (7 bases). Germline values: CDR1 DFQATT, CDR2 SNEGSKA (reference sequence). The CDR3 contains 13 residues. Trimming removed 6 bases from V and 6 bases from J, with 18 bases in between. The CDR3 DNA follows: TGCAGTGCAACCTCTAGGGGGGGGATCGAGCAGTACTTC. Its protein is CSATSRGGIEQYF.

This clonotype was seen at least ten times. The rearrangement joins TRBV3-1 to TRBJ2-3; 10 nucleotides align to TRBD2. This CDR3 is 19 amino acids long. Germline loops: CDR1 LGHDT, CDR2 YNNKEL (reference sequence). Trimming removed 4 bases from V and 4 bases from J; junction bases left unmatched: 17. CDR3 protein: CASSRPSGRAPGIPDTQYF. In nucleotides, the CDR3 is TGTGCCAGCAGCCGCCCGAGCGGGAGGGCGCCGGGTATTCCAGATACGCAGTATTTT.

This clonotype was detected many times. The chain joins TRBV15 to TRBJ2-2, with D uncertain. Deletions cut 1 base from V and 6 bases from J, with 0 bases between. This CDR3 spans 11 amino acids. CDR1 is LNHNV and CDR2 is YYDKDF in the germline V gene (reference sequence). CDR3 coding DNA: TGTGCCACCAGCAGAGCCGGGGAGCTGTTTTTT. Translating it yields CATSRAGELFF.